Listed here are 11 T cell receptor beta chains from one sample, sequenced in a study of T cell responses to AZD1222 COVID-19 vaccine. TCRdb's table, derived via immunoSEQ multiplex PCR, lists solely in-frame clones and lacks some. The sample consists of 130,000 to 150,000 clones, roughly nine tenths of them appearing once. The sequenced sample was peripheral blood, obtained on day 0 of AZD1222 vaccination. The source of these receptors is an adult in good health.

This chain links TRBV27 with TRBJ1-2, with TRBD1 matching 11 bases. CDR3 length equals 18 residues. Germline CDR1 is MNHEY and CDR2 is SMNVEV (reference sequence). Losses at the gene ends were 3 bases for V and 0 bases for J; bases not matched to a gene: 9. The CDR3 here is CASSFARDRGTSNYGYTF. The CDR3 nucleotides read TGTGCCAGCAGTTTTGCTCGGGACAGGGGGACCTCTAACTATGGCTACACCTTC.

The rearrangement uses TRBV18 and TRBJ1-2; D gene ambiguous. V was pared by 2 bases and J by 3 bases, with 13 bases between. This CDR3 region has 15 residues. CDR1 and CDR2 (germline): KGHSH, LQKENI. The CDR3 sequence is CASSPLGPEDYGYTF. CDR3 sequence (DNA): TGTGCCAGCTCACCATTAGGACCTGAGGACTATGGCTACACCTTC.

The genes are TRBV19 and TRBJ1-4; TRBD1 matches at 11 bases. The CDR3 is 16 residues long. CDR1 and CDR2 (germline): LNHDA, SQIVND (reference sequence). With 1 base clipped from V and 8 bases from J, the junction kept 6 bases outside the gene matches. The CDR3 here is CASSIGGTGGNEKLFF. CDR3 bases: TGTGCCAGTAGTATAGGAGGGACAGGGGGTAACGAAAAACTGTTTTTT. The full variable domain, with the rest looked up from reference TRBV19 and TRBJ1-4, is DGGITQSPKYLFRKEGQNVTLSCEQNLNHDAMYWYRQDPGQGLRLIYYSQIVNDFQKGDIAEGYSVSREKKESFPLTVTSAQKNPTAFYLCASSIGGTGGNEKLFFGSGTQLSVL.

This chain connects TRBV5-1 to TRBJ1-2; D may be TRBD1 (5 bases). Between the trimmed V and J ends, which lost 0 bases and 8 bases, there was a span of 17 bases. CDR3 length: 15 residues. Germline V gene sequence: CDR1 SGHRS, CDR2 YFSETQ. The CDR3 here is CASSLDGSGAMGYTF. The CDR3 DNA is TGCGCCAGCAGCTTGGATGGGAGTGGGGCTATGGGCTACACCTTC. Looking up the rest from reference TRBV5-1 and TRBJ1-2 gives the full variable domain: KAGVTQTPRYLIKTRGQQVTLSCSPISGHRSVSWYQQTPGQGLQFLFEYFSETQRNKGNFPGRFSGRQFSNSRSEMNVSTLELGDSALYLCASSLDGSGAMGYTFGSGTRLTVV.

CDR3 nucleotide sequence: TGTGCCAGCAGCCCAATGCTTCAGGGGCAGGCGGAGACCCAGTACTTC. It specifies CASSPMLQGQAETQYF. This chain uses TRBV14 with TRBJ2-5; D is perhaps TRBD1 (6 bases). Trimming removed 4 bases from V and 5 bases from J, with 20 bases in between. This CDR3 has 16 amino acids. The germline V gene has CDR1 SGHDN and CDR2 FVKESK. The full variable domain, completed using reference TRBV14 and TRBJ2-5, is EAGVTQFPSHSVIEKGQTVTLRCDPISGHDNLYWYRRVMGKEIKFLLHFVKESKQDESGMPNNRFLAERTGGTYSTLKVQPAELEDSGVYFCASSPMLQGQAETQYFGPGTRLLVL.

CDR3: CASYPRGYDGTDTQYF. The CDR3 bases are TGTGCCAGCTACCCCCGGGGGTATGACGGCACAGATACGCAGTATTTT. V usage is TRBV7-9 and J usage is TRBJ2-3; D might be TRBD2 (6 bases). The length of the CDR3 is 16 residues. The V gene lost 8 bases and the J gene lost 1 base, with 19 bases spanning the gap. Germline lookup yields CDR1 SEHNR and CDR2 FQNEAQ (reference sequence).

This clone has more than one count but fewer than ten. The CDR3 reads CASSLYRGSEAFF. CDR3 in DNA: TGTGCCAGCAGTCTCTATCGGGGGTCTGAAGCTTTCTTT. The V call is TRBV6-5, the J call TRBJ1-1; D perhaps matches TRBD1 (5 bases). Germline V gives CDR1 MNHEY, CDR2 SVGAGI. The V end lost 5 bases, the J end lost 6 bases, and 13 bases lay between the germline ends. The CDR3 is made up of 13 amino acids.

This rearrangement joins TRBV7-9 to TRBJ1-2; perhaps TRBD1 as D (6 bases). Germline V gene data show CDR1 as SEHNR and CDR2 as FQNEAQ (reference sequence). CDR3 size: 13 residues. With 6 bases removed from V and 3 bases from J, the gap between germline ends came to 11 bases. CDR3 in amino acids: CASRNGTHYGYTF. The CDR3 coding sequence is TGTGCCAGCAGGAACGGGACACACTATGGCTACACCTTC.

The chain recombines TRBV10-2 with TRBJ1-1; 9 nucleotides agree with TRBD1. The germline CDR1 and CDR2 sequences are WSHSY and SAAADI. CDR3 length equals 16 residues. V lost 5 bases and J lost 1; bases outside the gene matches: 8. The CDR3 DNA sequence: TGCGCCAGCAGTCCCGGGACAGGGTTCTCGAACACTGAAGCTTTCTTT. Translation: CASSPGTGFSNTEAFF.

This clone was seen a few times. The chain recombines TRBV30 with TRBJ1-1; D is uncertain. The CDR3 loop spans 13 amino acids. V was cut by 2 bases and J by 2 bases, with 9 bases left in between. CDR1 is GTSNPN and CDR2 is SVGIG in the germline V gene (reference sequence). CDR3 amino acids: CAWSSSRNTEAFF. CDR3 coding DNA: TGTGCCTGGAGTAGCAGTAGAAACACTGAAGCTTTCTTT.

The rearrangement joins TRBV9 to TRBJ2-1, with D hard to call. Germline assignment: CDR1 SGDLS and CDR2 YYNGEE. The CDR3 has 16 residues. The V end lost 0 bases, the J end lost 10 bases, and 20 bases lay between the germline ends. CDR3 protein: CASSVGANSQASEQFF. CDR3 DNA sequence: TGTGCCAGCAGCGTAGGGGCTAATAGTCAGGCGAGCGAGCAGTTCTTC.